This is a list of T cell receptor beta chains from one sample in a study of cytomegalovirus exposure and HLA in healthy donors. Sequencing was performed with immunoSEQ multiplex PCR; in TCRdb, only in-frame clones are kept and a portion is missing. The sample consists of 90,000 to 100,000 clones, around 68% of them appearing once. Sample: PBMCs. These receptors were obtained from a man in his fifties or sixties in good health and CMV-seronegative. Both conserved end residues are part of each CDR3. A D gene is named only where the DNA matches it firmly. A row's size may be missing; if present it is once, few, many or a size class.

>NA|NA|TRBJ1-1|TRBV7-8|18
TGTGCCAGCAGCTTATATCGGGGGGGGCGCGGTCTGGACACTGAAGCTTTCTTT
CASSLYRGGRGLDTEAFF
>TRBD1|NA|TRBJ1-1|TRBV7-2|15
TGTGCCAGCAGCGTTACAGGGGGCGCGGGCACTGAAGCTTTCTTT
CASSVTGGAGTEAFF
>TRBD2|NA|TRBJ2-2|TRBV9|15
TGTGCCAGCAGCGGCGGGGGACTGTACACCGGGGAGCTGTTTTTT
CASSGGGLYTGELFF
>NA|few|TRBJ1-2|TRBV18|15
TGTGCCAGCTCACCGGTTGGGGGGTTGAGCGAGGGCTACACCTTC
CASSPVGGLSEGYTF
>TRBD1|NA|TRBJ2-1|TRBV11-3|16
TGTGCCAGCAGCCCTGGGACAGAGAGTACCTACAATGAGCAGTTCTTC
CASSPGTESTYNEQFF
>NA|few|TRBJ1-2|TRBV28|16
TGTGCCAGCAGTTTCCTCCGGGGGGCCCTTGGCTATGGCTACACCTTC
CASSFLRGALGYGYTF
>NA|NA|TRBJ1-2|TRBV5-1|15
TGCGCCAGCAGCTTGGAGGCGCGGCAGAACTATGGCTACACCTTC
CASSLEARQNYGYTF
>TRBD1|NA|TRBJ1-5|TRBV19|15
TGTGCCAGTAGCCCCAGGACAGGTAGCAATCAGCCCCAGCATTTT
CASSPRTGSNQPQHF
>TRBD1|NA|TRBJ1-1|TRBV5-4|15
TGTGCCAGCAGCTTGGGCAGGGGGCAGAACACTGAAGCTTTCTTT
CASSLGRGQNTEAFF
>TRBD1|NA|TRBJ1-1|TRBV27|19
TGTGCCAGCAGTTTCATGGTAAACCGGGACAGGGGGCCTAACACTGAAGCTTTCTTT
CASSFMVNRDRGPNTEAFF
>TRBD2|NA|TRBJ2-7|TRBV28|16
TGTGCCAGCAGTTTGGCGGGAGCGGGAGGGCCGAGGGAGCAGTACTTC
CASSLAGAGGPREQYF
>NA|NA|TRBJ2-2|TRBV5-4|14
TGTGCCAGCAGCATAACAGGGTCGGCCGGGGAGCTGTTTTTT
CASSITGSAGELFF
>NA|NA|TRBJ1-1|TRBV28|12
TGTGCCAGCAGTTTACTTCACAGCGAAGCTTTCTTT
CASSLLHSEAFF
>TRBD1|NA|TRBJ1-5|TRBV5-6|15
TGTGCCAGCAGTCCCGGGACAGGGTCCGGCAAGCCCCAGCATTTT
CASSPGTGSGKPQHF
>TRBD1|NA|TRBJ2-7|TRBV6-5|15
TGTGCCAGCAGTTTTTCGGGACAGGGGACCTACGAGCAGTACTTC
CASSFSGQGTYEQYF
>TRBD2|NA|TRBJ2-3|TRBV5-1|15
TGCGCCAGCAGCTTAAATAGCGGGAGCACAGATACGCAGTATTTT
CASSLNSGSTDTQYF
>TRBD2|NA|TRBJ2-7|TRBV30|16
TGTGCCTGGAGTGGACAGCTAGCGGGACTTACCTACGAGCAGTACTTC
CAWSGQLAGLTYEQYF
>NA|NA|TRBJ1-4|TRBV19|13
TGTGCCAGTACGACTTCTCGACGCGAAAAACTGTTTTTT
CASTTSRREKLFF
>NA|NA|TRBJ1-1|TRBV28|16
TGTGCCAGCAGTTTCACGCTCATAGGGAGGAACACTGAAGCTTTCTTT
CASSFTLIGRNTEAFF
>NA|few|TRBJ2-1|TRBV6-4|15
TGTGCCAGCAGTGACACTGATACTAGTTATAATGAGCAGTTCTTC
CASSDTDTSYNEQFF
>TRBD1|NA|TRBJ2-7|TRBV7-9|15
TGTGCCAGCAGCCCGGGGGGGACAGGGGCCTACGAGCAGTACTTC
CASSPGGTGAYEQYF
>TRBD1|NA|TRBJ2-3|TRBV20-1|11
TGCAGTTGGCAGGGGGCAGATACGCAGTATTTT
CSWQGADTQYF
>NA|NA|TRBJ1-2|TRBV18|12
TGTGCCAGCTCACCATCCGGCTATGGCTACACCTTC
CASSPSGYGYTF
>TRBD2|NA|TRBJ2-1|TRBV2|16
TGTGCCAGCAGGGACCCACTAGCGGGAGTACTCAATGAGCAGTTCTTC
CASRDPLAGVLNEQFF
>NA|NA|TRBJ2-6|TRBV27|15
TGTGCCAGCAGTTTATCGCGGGCTGGGGCCAACGTCCTGACTTTC
CASSLSRAGANVLTF
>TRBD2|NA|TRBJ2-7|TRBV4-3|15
TGCGCCAGCAGCCAAGTGCTAAGCGGGGCCTACGAGCAGTACTTC
CASSQVLSGAYEQYF
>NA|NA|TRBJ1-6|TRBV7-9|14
TGTGCCAGCAGTCGTAGCAGGGTGGAGTCACCCCTCCACTTT
CASSRSRVESPLHF
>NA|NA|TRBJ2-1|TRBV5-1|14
TGCGCCAGCAGCTTGTCTAGGCGAGACAATGAGCAGTTCTTC
CASSLSRRDNEQFF
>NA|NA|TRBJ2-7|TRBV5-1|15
TGCGCCAGCAGCTTGGAGGGGGAAAGTATCTACGAGCAGTACTTC
CASSLEGESIYEQYF
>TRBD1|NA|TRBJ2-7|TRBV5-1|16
TGCGCCAGCAGCTTGAGGGGGACAGGGTCGTCTCGCGAGCAGTACTTC
CASSLRGTGSSREQYF
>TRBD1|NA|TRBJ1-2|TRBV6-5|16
TGTGCCAGCAGTTCCCCCGGACAGGGGGCCACCTATGGCTACACCTTC
CASSSPGQGATYGYTF
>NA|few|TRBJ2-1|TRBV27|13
TGTGCCAGCAGTTTTGGGCACTACAATGAGCAGTTCTTC
CASSFGHYNEQFF
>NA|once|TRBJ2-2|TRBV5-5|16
TGTGCCAGCAGCTCAAAACAGGGAACGAACACCGGGGAGCTGTTTTTT
CASSSKQGTNTGELFF
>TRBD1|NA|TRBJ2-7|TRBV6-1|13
TGTGCCAGCAGTGGTGGGACAGGCTACGAGCAGTACTTC
CASSGGTGYEQYF
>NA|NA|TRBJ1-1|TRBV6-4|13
TGTGCCAGCAGTGTCACAGCGAACACTGAAGCTTTCTTT
CASSVTANTEAFF
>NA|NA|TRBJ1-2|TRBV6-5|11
TGTGCCAGCAGTCAGGGGAATGGCTACACCTTC
CASSQGNGYTF
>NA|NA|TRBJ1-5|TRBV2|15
TGTGCCAGCAGTGACGAGGCGTCCGGCAATCAGCCCCAGCATTTT
CASSDEASGNQPQHF
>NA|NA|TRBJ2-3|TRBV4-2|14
TGTGCCAGCAGCCCCACCGGGGTCACAGATACGCAGTATTTT
CASSPTGVTDTQYF
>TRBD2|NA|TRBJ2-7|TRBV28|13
TGTGCCAGCATAGCGGGAGAGACCTACGAGCAGTACTTC
CASIAGETYEQYF
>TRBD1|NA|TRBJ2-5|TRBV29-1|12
TGCAGCGTACGGGACAGCCAAGAGACCCAGTACTTC
CSVRDSQETQYF
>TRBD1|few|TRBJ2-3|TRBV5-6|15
TGTGCCAGCAGTTGGGGACAGAGGGTATCGGATACGCAGTATTTT
CASSWGQRVSDTQYF
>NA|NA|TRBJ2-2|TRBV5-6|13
TGTGCCAGCAGGCCTACAGGGACCGGGGAGCTGTTTTTT
CASRPTGTGELFF
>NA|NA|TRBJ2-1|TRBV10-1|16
TGCGCCAGCAGTGAGTTCCAAAGGGTCGGGGACAATGAGCAGTTCTTC
CASSEFQRVGDNEQFF
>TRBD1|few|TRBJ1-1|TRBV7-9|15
TGTGCCAGCAGCTTCTGGACAGGGCCGCTCACTGAAGCTTTCTTT
CASSFWTGPLTEAFF
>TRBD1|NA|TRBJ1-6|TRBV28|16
TGTGCCAGCAGGACAGACGGGACAGGGCTTAATTCACCCCTCCACTTT
CASRTDGTGLNSPLHF
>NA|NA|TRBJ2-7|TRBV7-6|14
TGTGCCAGCAGCCCCCGGTTTTCGTCGAACGAGCAGTACTTC
CASSPRFSSNEQYF
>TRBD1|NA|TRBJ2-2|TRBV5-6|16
TGTGCCAGCACCCCTCGGACAGGGCCTAACACCGGGGAGCTGTTTTTT
CASTPRTGPNTGELFF
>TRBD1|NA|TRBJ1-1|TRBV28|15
TGTGCCAGCAGTTTCACGACAGGGGCTGGGACTGAAGCTTTCTTT
CASSFTTGAGTEAFF
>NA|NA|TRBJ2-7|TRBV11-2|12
TGTGCCAGCAGCTTCACCAGTTTGGCTCAGTACTTC
CASSFTSLAQYF
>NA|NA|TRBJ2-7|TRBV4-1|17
TGCGCCAGCAGCCCCGGAGGGAGGAGGGATTCCATCTACGAGCAGTACTTC
CASSPGGRRDSIYEQYF
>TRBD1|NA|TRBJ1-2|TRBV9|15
TGTGCCAGCAGACGGGACAGGGGAAGTTTTGATGGCTACACCTTC
CASRRDRGSFDGYTF
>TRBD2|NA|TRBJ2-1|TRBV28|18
TGTGCCAGCGTACCGGGACTAGCGGGAGGGCCCTCGTACAATGAGCAGTTCTTC
CASVPGLAGGPSYNEQFF
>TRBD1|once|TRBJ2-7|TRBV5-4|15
TGTGCCAGCAGCTTCTACAGGGGTATTGACGACGAGCAGTACTTC
CASSFYRGIDDEQYF
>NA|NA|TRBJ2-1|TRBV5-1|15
TGCGCCAGCAGCTTGGGGACTGGGACCTACAATGAGCAGTTCTTC
CASSLGTGTYNEQFF